This is a list of T cell receptor beta chains from one sample in a study of regulatory T cells in long-lasting Graves disease. MiXCR was run by TCRdb on the multiplex PCR reads, yielding one entry per CDR3 protein. The sample has roughly 490,000 distinct CDR3 sequences; roughly 23% are singletons. The source was peripheral blood mononuclear cells (PBMCs), collected when the disease was refractory, from a patient treated with antithyroid drugs. Receptor source: a female donor with Graves disease. Both conserved end residues are part of each CDR3. Each record gives: J gene, D gene, clone size, V gene, CDR3 protein, CDR3 DNA. D genes are given only for firm matches. Size values are once, few and many counts, or a class for expanded clones, and some rows have none.

TRBJ2-2	TRBD2	-	TRBV12-3/TRBV12-4	CASSLKRGNTGELFF	TGTGCCAGCAGTTTAAAGCGGGGGAACACCGGGGAGCTGTTTTTT
TRBJ1-1	-	many	TRBV7-8	CASSARGRFHTEAFF	TGTGCCAGCAGCGCGAGGGGCAGATTCCACACTGAAGCTTTCTTT
TRBJ1-1	-	few	TRBV7-9	CASNPPGVTEAFF	TGTGCCAGCAACCCGCCGGGGGTCACTGAAGCTTTCTTT
TRBJ2-7	TRBD1	-	TRBV5-5	CASSSGTGGHEQYF	TGTGCCAGCAGCTCCGGGACAGGGGGCCACGAGCAGTACTTC
TRBJ1-1	TRBD1	many	TRBV28	CASSPGGIDTEAFF	TGTGCCAGCAGCCCAGGGGGGATCGACACTGAAGCTTTCTTT
TRBJ1-5	TRBD1	-	TRBV12-3/TRBV12-4	CASSLLGQGARQPQHF	TGTGCCAGCAGTCTCTTAGGACAGGGGGCACGTCAGCCCCAGCATTTT
TRBJ1-1	-	-	TRBV18	CASSPSTALNTEAFF	TGTGCCAGCTCACCCTCGACGGCCCTCAACACTGAAGCTTTCTTT
TRBJ1-2	-	few	TRBV14	CASSQGAGSVSGYTF	TGTGCCAGCAGCCAAGGCGCCGGAAGTGTGTCCGGCTACACCTTC
TRBJ2-7	-	many	TRBV7-2	CASSFGAYEQYF	TGTGCCAGCAGCTTCGGGGCCTACGAGCAGTACTTC
TRBJ2-7	-	few	TRBV2	CASSPGTSINYEQYF	TGTGCCAGCAGCCCCGGGACATCCATCAACTACGAGCAGTACTTC
TRBJ2-1	-	few	TRBV7-9	CASTEGRGLREQFF	TGTGCCAGCACCGAGGGGAGGGGGCTGAGGGAGCAGTTCTTC
TRBJ1-2	TRBD1	-	TRBV10-3	CATMTGTAGYTF	TGTGCCACTATGACAGGGACGGCTGGCTACACCTTC
TRBJ1-6	-	many	TRBV12-3/TRBV12-4	CASSTRGDSPLHF	TGTGCCAGCAGTACCCGAGGGGATTCACCCCTCCACTTT
TRBJ2-5	TRBD1	many	TRBV3-1	CASSTQGVEETQYF	TGTGCCAGCAGCACTCAGGGGGTAGAAGAGACCCAGTACTTC
TRBJ2-4	-	few	TRBV28	CASTPGITQRNIQYF	TGTGCCAGCACCCCCGGCATCACCCAGAGGAACATTCAGTACTTC
TRBJ1-5	-	-	TRBV27	CASSPRRGDQPQHF	TGTGCCAGCAGTCCCCGGCGGGGGGATCAGCCCCAGCATTTT
TRBJ1-1	-	few	TRBV9	CASSTRGESGTEAFF	TGTGCCAGCAGCACTCGAGGGGAGTCGGGCACTGAAGCTTTCTTT
TRBJ1-6	-	few	TRBV7-2	CASSLRKDSPLHF	TGTGCCAGCAGCCTACGAAAGGATTCACCCCTCCACTTT
TRBJ1-2	-	few	TRBV30	CAWSVKGGYGYTF	TGTGCCTGGAGTGTAAAGGGTGGCTATGGCTACACCTTC
TRBJ2-7	-	-	TRBV12-3/TRBV12-4	CASRGGISPPYEQYF	TGTGCCAGCAGAGGGGGTATTAGCCCGCCCTACGAGCAGTACTTC
TRBJ1-1	-	many	TRBV12-3/TRBV12-4	CASSLSRTEAFF	TGTGCCAGCAGCCTCTCGCGAACTGAAGCTTTCTTT
TRBJ2-7	TRBD2	few	TRBV5-8	CASSTGSGGGTYEQYF	TGTGCCAGCAGCACTGGGAGCGGGGGGGGAACCTACGAGCAGTACTTC
TRBJ1-2	-	-	TRBV4-3	CASSQAESRNYGYTF	TGCGCCAGCAGCCAAGCGGAGTCCAGAAACTATGGCTACACCTTC
TRBJ2-2	-	-	TRBV6-2/TRBV6-3	CASSYGVFVPGELFF	TGTGCCAGCAGTTACGGGGTATTCGTACCCGGGGAGCTGTTTTTT
TRBJ2-5	-	many	TRBV2	CASSVLRGQETQYF	TGTGCCAGCAGTGTGTTGCGGGGTCAAGAGACCCAGTACTTC
TRBJ2-1	-	few	TRBV5-8	CASSWGQANNEQFF	TGTGCCAGCAGCTGGGGGCAGGCAAACAATGAGCAGTTCTTC
TRBJ2-7	-	-	TRBV6-5	CASSYSNGVGYEQYF	TGTGCCAGCAGTTACTCGAACGGGGTGGGCTACGAGCAGTACTTC
TRBJ2-2	-	many	TRBV11-2	CASSPRGGNTGELFF	TGTGCCAGCAGTCCCCGGGGAGGGAACACCGGGGAGCTGTTTTTT
TRBJ1-6	-	many	TRBV28	CASSPTLGHNSPLHF	TGTGCCAGCAGTCCAACCCTTGGGCATAATTCACCCCTCCACTTT
TRBJ2-3	-	many	TRBV20-1	CSASPGPSTDTQYF	TGCAGTGCTAGTCCAGGACCAAGCACAGATACGCAGTATTTT
TRBJ1-1	TRBD1	many	TRBV6-1	CASSEAAGTGVRTEAFF	TGTGCCAGCAGTGAAGCCGCCGGGACAGGGGTTCGGACTGAAGCTTTCTTT
TRBJ1-6	-	-	TRBV20-1	CSARSGGSVNSPLHF	TGCAGTGCTAGGTCGGGGGGGTCGGTTAATTCACCCCTCCACTTT
TRBJ1-5	-	many	TRBV2	CASSGRGSGGNQPQHF	TGTGCCAGCAGTGGACGGGGCTCCGGAGGCAATCAGCCCCAGCATTTT
TRBJ2-5	-	many	TRBV30	CAWSVRLQETQYF	TGTGCCTGGAGTGTCAGACTGCAAGAGACCCAGTACTTC
TRBJ2-1	-	-	TRBV28	CASSLPQPPRATYNEQFF	TGTGCCAGCAGTTTACCCCAACCCCCCAGGGCCACCTACAATGAGCAGTTCTTC
TRBJ2-7	-	many	TRBV12-3/TRBV12-4	CASKSSADPSYEQYF	TGTGCCAGCAAGAGTTCGGCGGATCCATCCTACGAGCAGTACTTC
TRBJ2-7	TRBD2	-	TRBV6-1	CASGEGGARFTYEQYF	TGTGCCAGCGGGGAGGGCGGAGCGAGATTTACCTACGAGCAGTACTTC
TRBJ1-5	TRBD1	-	TRBV28	CASSTGTGDQPQHF	TGTGCCAGCAGCACCGGGACAGGGGATCAGCCCCAGCATTTT
TRBJ1-1	-	-	TRBV6-1	CASSTRRDSAFF	TGTGCCAGCAGTACCCGGAGGGATAGCGCTTTCTTT
TRBJ1-1	-	many	TRBV29-1	CSVDEQEGTEAFF	TGCAGCGTTGATGAGCAGGAAGGAACTGAAGCTTTCTTT
TRBJ2-5	TRBD2	few	TRBV19	CASSMGSGRGVRETQYF	TGTGCCAGTAGTATGGGGAGCGGGAGGGGGGTCAGGGAGACCCAGTACTTC
TRBJ1-6	-	many	TRBV27	CASSLEGVLGSPLHF	TGTGCCAGCAGTTTGGAGGGGGTATTGGGTTCACCCCTCCACTTT
TRBJ1-1	-	many	TRBV20-1	CSVREGQTNTEAFF	TGCAGTGTCAGAGAGGGCCAAACGAACACTGAAGCTTTCTTT
TRBJ2-7	-	-	TRBV9	CASSTYRDSTDEQYF	TGTGCCAGCAGCACCTACCGGGACTCTACTGACGAGCAGTACTTC
TRBJ2-2	TRBD1	few	TRBV7-3	CASSVTGDGELFF	TGTGCCAGCAGCGTCACAGGGGATGGGGAGCTGTTTTTT
TRBJ2-2	-	-	TRBV2	CASSMISAGELFF	TGTGCCAGCAGCATGATATCGGCCGGGGAGCTGTTTTTT
TRBJ1-2	TRBD1	-	TRBV29-1	CSVGPGQNIYGYTF	TGCAGCGTTGGTCCGGGACAGAATATCTATGGCTACACCTTC
TRBJ2-2	-	few	TRBV19	CASSGREGPWELFF	TGTGCCAGTAGTGGACGGGAAGGGCCCTGGGAGCTGTTTTTT
TRBJ1-2	TRBD1	many	TRBV9	CASSVDRGLYGYTF	TGTGCCAGCAGCGTAGACAGGGGGCTCTATGGCTACACCTTC
TRBJ1-1	TRBD1	few	TRBV18	CASSPMDREPEAFF	TGTGCCAGCTCACCTATGGACAGGGAACCTGAAGCTTTCTTT
TRBJ1-5	-	many	TRBV12-3/TRBV12-4	CASSRTDNQPQHF	TGTGCCAGCAGCCGGACAGACAATCAGCCCCAGCATTTT
TRBJ1-5	-	-	TRBV3-1	CASSQYAGNQPQHF	TGTGCCAGCAGCCAATACGCGGGAAATCAGCCCCAGCATTTT
TRBJ1-2	TRBD1	many	TRBV12-3/TRBV12-4	CASSTGTGAGYGYTF	TGTGCCAGCAGTACGGGGACAGGGGCAGGCTATGGCTACACCTTC
TRBJ1-5	-	-	TRBV7-9	CASSQINSNQPQHF	TGTGCCAGCAGCCAGATAAATAGCAATCAGCCCCAGCATTTT
TRBJ2-1	TRBD2	-	TRBV5-1	CASSLASGRAYNEQFF	TGCGCCAGCAGCTTAGCGAGCGGGAGGGCCTACAATGAGCAGTTCTTC